This T cell receptor beta chain was retrieved from a study of identical twins. Study observations and caveats: Diverse VJ usage suggested most zero-insertion clonotypes were not invariant T cells. The more abundant beta clonotypes in cord blood had fewer insertions, and memory repertoires did not show this.

The CDR3 is 19 residues long. CDR1 is LNHNV, CDR2 YYDKDF, per germline (reference sequence). The germline V and J ends were trimmed by 0 bases and 0 bases, with 18 bases remaining between them. Details on this clonotype: Its antigen is not known.

With template switching, a universal primer site was added, and the cDNA carried unique molecular identifiers. TCRdb itself ran the 5' RACE reads through MiXCR, one entry per CDR3 protein. The repertoire has about 1.7 million distinct CDR3 sequences, roughly a third of them found once; the top ten carry around 0.25%. The sequence was obtained from a newborn girl in good health. Material: cord blood. The J gene is TRBJ1-3, the V gene TRBV15; D uncertain. CDR3 DNA: TGTGCCACCAGCAGAGATCTTATGAGGAGGTCCCGCTCTGGAAACACCATATATTTT. Translation: CATSRDLMRRSRSGNTIYF.